One sample yielded the 19 T cell receptor beta chains listed below, sequenced in a study of blood T cell repertoires in COVID-19. Only in-frame clones appear in the TCRdb table, and some are missing; sequencing was by immunoSEQ multiplex PCR. The data contain around 120,000 clones, more than 65% of them singletons. Sample: peripheral blood. Source of these receptors: a woman aged 70-85 years with acute or convalescent COVID-19.

This clone is medium-sized within its sample. The chain uses TRBV28 and TRBJ2-6; D may be TRBD2 (5 bases). Germline V lookup: CDR1 MDHEN, CDR2 SYDVKM. CDR3 length: 17 residues. Trimming pared 3 bases from V and 0 bases from J, leaving 12 bases between. The CDR3: CASSFLAAFSGANVLTF. The CDR3 region has the DNA TGTGCCAGCAGTTTCCTAGCTGCCTTCTCTGGGGCCAACGTCCTGACTTTC.

The chain carries TRBV3-1 (or the pseudogene TRBV3-2) and TRBJ1-1; D is ambiguous. Trimming took off 1 base at V and 0 bases at J, with 6 bases between the two ends. There are 14 residues in the CDR3. In germline, CDR1 is LGHDT, CDR2 YNNKEL (reference sequence). The CDR3 nucleotides read TGTGCCAGCAGCCAAGGGGCACTGAACACTGAAGCTTTCTTT. The encoded protein is CASSQGALNTEAFF.

The CDR3: CASTVWGDGYTF. The CDR3 DNA is TGTGCCAGCACCGTGTGGGGAGATGGCTACACCTTC. V is TRBV28 and J is TRBJ1-2; D gene unclear. The germline V and J ends were trimmed by 7 bases and 6 bases, with 12 bases remaining between them. The germline gives CDR1 MDHEN, CDR2 SYDVKM. The CDR3 is 12 residues long.

This clone was detected only once. A much more abundant neighbour one base away suggests this may be a read error. This chain joins TRBV6-2 or TRBV6-3 and TRBJ1-5; 9 bases are a match to TRBD1. The V segment lost 6 bases and the J segment 2 bases; nucleotides outside the gene matches: 2. The CDR3 is 14 residues long. Germline assignment: CDR1 MNHEY and CDR2 SVGEGT. CDR3 in DNA: TGTGCCAGCAGCCGGACAGGGGGCAATCAGCCCCAGCATTTT. Translated: CASSRTGGNQPQHF.

The rearrangement uses TRBV6-5 and TRBJ1-1; D unclear. Germline V CDR1 and CDR2: MNHEY, SVGAGI. Trimming removed 7 bases from V and 2 bases from J, with 14 bases in between. The CDR3 spans 14 residues. The CDR3 DNA follows: TGTGCCAGCACCCAGGAGGGCGCAAACACTGAAGCTTTCTTT. Translation: CASTQEGANTEAFF.

The rearrangement links TRBV4-2 to TRBJ2-2; D may be TRBD2 (6 bases). Per the germline V gene, CDR1 is LGHNA and CDR2 is YNFKEQ. The V end lost 4 bases, the J end lost 6 bases, and 15 bases lay between the germline ends. This CDR3 has 15 residues. The CDR3 is CASSLKLALPGELFF. CDR3 DNA: TGTGCCAGCAGCCTCAAACTAGCCCTCCCCGGGGAGCTGTTTTTT.

This clone was recorded once. The genes are TRBV11-2 and TRBJ2-7; TRBD2 might be the D (6 bases). CDR3 length: 14 residues. CDR1 is SGHAT and CDR2 is FQNNGV in the germline V gene. Trimming pared 6 bases from V and 2 bases from J, leaving 14 bases between. The CDR3 DNA reads TGTGCCAGCAGTCCCCCGGGCGGGGCCTACGAGCAGTACTTC. This encodes CASSPPGGAYEQYF.

This chain joins TRBV6-2 or TRBV6-3 and TRBJ1-5; the D is unclear. The V and J ends lost 6 bases and 1 base respectively, with 19 bases between them. The CDR3 spans 17 residues. Germline V gene sequence: CDR1 MNHEY, CDR2 SVGEGT. The CDR3 sequence: CASSPFGSGGSNQPQHF. In DNA, the CDR3 is TGTGCCAGCAGCCCTTTCGGGAGCGGCGGAAGCAATCAGCCCCAGCATTTT.

The rearrangement uses TRBV28 and TRBJ2-7; D is possibly TRBD1 (6 bases). Trimming shortened V by 6 bases and J by 1 base, and 19 bases separated the two germline ends. The CDR3 runs 16 residues. Germline V gene data show CDR1 as MDHEN and CDR2 as SYDVKM. CDR3 sequence reads: CASSLPRGIGSYEQYF. Written as DNA, the CDR3 is TGTGCCAGCAGCCTCCCAAGGGGGATCGGGTCCTACGAGCAGTACTTC.

The chain employs TRBV6-5 and TRBJ1-5; D is unresolved. This CDR3 contains 15 residues. CDR1 is MNHEY, CDR2 SVGAGI, per germline. Deletions cut 3 bases from V and 2 bases from J, with 11 bases between. DNA of the CDR3: TGTGCCAGCAGTTATGACAATGGTGGCAATCAGCCCCAGCATTTT. Amino acid sequence: CASSYDNGGNQPQHF.

CDR3 loop: CASSPGHLTDTQYF. The CDR3, as DNA: TGCGCCAGCAGTCCGGGACACCTCACAGATACGCAGTATTTT. The chain carries TRBV5-1 and TRBJ2-3; D is perhaps TRBD1 (6 bases). There are 14 residues in the CDR3. The germline CDR1 and CDR2 sequences are SGHRS and YFSETQ. V lost 5 bases and J lost 2, with 12 bases in between.

V is TRBV7-8 and J is TRBJ2-5; the D gene is possibly TRBD2 (5 bases). The CDR3 length is 14 residues. CDR1 is SGHVS and CDR2 is FQNEAQ in the germline V gene. V lost 5 bases to trimming and J lost 5 bases, with 15 bases between them. Here the CDR3 reads CASSRGAVGETQYF. DNA for the CDR3: TGTGCCAGCAGCCGGGGAGCGGTTGGGGAGACCCAGTACTTC.

This clone has more than one count but fewer than ten. The CDR3, as DNA: TGTGCCAGCACCAAGCAGGGACTGGAGACAGATACGCAGTATTTT. Its translation: CASTKQGLETDTQYF. The chain employs TRBV6-5 and TRBJ2-3; TRBD2 might be the D (6 bases). The germline V gene encodes CDR1 MNHEY and CDR2 SVGAGI. Trimming pared 7 bases from V and 3 bases from J, leaving 17 bases between. The CDR3 covers 15 residues.

The rearrangement links TRBV20-1 to TRBJ1-5; 11 bases map to TRBD1. Germline CDR1 is DFQATT and CDR2 is SNEGSKA (reference sequence). V lost 3 bases, J lost 5 bases, and 6 bases stayed unmatched. The CDR3 runs 15 residues. The CDR3 coding sequence is TGCAGTGCTAGTTTGTGGACAGGGGGCGATCAGCCCCAGCATTTT. Translating it yields CSASLWTGGDQPQHF.

This clone was recorded many times. The gene calls are TRBV5-1 and TRBJ1-4, with a possible D match to TRBD1 (5 bases). Germline values: CDR1 SGHRS, CDR2 YFSETQ. CDR3 length: 17 residues. Trimming pared 0 bases from V and 2 bases from J, leaving 14 bases between. The CDR3 loop is CASSLAIQGRTNEKLFF. Written as DNA, the CDR3 is TGCGCCAGCAGCTTGGCGATTCAGGGAAGGACTAATGAAAAACTGTTTTTT.

The chain uses TRBV3-1 (or the pseudogene TRBV3-2) and TRBJ2-7; D not resolved. Trimming removed 2 bases from V and 3 bases from J, with 2 bases in between. Germline CDR1 and CDR2: LGHDT and YNNKEL (reference sequence). The CDR3 spans 11 residues. CDR3 nucleotides: TGTGCCAGCAGCCAATACTACGAGCAGTACTTC. Its translation is CASSQYYEQYF.

The chain uses TRBV5-6 and TRBJ2-7; D is possibly TRBD2 (6 bases). This CDR3 contains 16 residues. Germline CDR1 SGHDT, CDR2 YYEEEE. V lost 3 bases and J lost 3, with 19 bases in between. The CDR3 region is CASSSPGTPAGYEQYF. CDR3 sequence (DNA): TGTGCCAGCAGCTCTCCCGGGACTCCGGCCGGCTACGAGCAGTACTTC.

In this sample, this clone turned up a few times. The gene calls are TRBV5-5 and TRBJ2-5, with a possible D match to TRBD2 (6 bases). The CDR3 has 16 amino acids. V was cut by 0 bases and J by 1 base, with 13 bases left in between. In germline, CDR1 is SGHKS, CDR2 YYEKEE (reference sequence). The CDR3 protein is CASSLGLAASQETQYF. For the CDR3, the DNA is TGTGCCAGCAGCTTGGGGTTAGCGGCGAGCCAAGAGACCCAGTACTTC. The variable domain in full, with the rest retrieved from reference TRBV5-5 and TRBJ2-5, is DAGVTQSPTHLIKTRGQQVTLRCSPISGHKSVSWYQQVLGQGPQFIFQYYEKEERGRGNFPDRFSARQFPNYSSELNVNALLLGDSALYLCASSLGLAASQETQYFGPGTRLLVL.

The rearrangement uses TRBV28 and TRBJ2-2, with D possibly TRBD2 on 6 matching bases. Germline assignment: CDR1 MDHEN and CDR2 SYDVKM. The CDR3 loop spans 14 amino acids. V lost 6 bases and J 1 base, leaving 9 bases between the germline ends. The DNA of the CDR3 is TGTGCCAGCAGAAACGGGGGGAACACCGGGGAGCTGTTTTTT. It is translated as CASRNGGNTGELFF.